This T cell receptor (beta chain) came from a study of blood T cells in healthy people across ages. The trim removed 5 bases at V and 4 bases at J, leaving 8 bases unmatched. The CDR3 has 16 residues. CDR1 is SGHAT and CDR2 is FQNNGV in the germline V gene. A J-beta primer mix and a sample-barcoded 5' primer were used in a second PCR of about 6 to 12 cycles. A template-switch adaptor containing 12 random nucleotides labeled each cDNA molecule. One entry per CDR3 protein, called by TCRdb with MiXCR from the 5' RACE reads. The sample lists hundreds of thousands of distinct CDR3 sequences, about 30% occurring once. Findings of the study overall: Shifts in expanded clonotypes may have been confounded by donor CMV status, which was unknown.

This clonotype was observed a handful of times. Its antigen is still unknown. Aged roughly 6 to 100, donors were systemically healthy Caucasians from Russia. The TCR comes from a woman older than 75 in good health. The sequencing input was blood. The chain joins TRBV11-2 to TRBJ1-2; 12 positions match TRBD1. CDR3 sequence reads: CASSQGDRGQVYGYTF. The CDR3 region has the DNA TGTGCCAGCAGCCAAGGGGACAGGGGGCAGGTCTATGGCTACACCTTC.